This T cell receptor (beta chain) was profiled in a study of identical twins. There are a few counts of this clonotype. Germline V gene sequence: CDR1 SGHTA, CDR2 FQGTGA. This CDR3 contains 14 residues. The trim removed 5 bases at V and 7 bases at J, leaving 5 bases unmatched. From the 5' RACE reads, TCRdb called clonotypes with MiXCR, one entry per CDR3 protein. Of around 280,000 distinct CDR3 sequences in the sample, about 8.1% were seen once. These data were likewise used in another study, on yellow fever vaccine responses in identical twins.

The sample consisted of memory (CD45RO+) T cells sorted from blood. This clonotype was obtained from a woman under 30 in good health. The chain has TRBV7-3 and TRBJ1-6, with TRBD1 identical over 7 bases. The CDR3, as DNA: TGTGCCAGCAGCCAACAGGGGCGGAATTCACCCCTCCACTTT. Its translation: CASSQQGRNSPLHF.